This is a list of T cell receptor beta chains from one sample in a study of human T cells and chemical hapten exposure. TCRdb called the RACE reads again in MiXCR, with one record for every CDR3 protein. This table holds 180,000 or so distinct CDR3 sequences, under 25% found once. The sample was whole blood, taken in connection with sensitization to the hapten diphenylcyclopropenone (DPC). These receptors all stem from a woman aged 50 to 65 with alopecia areata. Some clones in this sample may be carry-over from other donors' samples. Each CDR3 is given with its conserved first and last residue. D genes are given only for firm matches. Rows give clone size only sometimes, using once, few, many, or a class for an expanded clone.

14	-	TRBV13	TRBJ2-5	-	CASSLRGAEETQYF	TGTGCCAGCAGCCTACGTGGAGCGGAAGAGACCCAGTACTTC
12	-	TRBV20-1	TRBJ2-7	-	CSAGYRSYEQYF	TGCAGTGCCGGTTACAGATCCTACGAGCAGTACTTC
13	many	TRBV29-1	TRBJ1-2	TRBD1	CSVGNNRGHGYTF	TGCAGCGTGGGCAATAACAGGGGGCACGGCTACACCTTC
18	-	TRBV11-1	TRBJ2-7	TRBD2	CASSRTSGKMGSSYEQYF	TGTGCCAGCAGCCGGACTAGCGGGAAGATGGGGAGCTCTTACGAGCAGTACTTC
17	-	TRBV12-3/TRBV12-4	TRBJ1-3	-	CASSLMIGEKAGNTIYF	TGTGCCAGCAGTTTAATGATTGGGGAGAAGGCTGGAAACACCATATATTTT
16	once	TRBV15	TRBJ2-1	TRBD2	CATSRVAGVQYNEQFF	TGTGCCACCAGCAGGGTAGCGGGGGTACAGTACAATGAGCAGTTCTTC
16	-	TRBV5-1	TRBJ2-6	-	CASTWDGTSGANVLTF	TGCGCCAGCACATGGGACGGTACCTCTGGGGCCAACGTCCTGACTTTC
16	few	TRBV18	TRBJ1-4	-	CASSPLGGGTNEKLFF	TGTGCCAGCTCACCCCTTGGGGGAGGCACTAATGAAAAACTGTTTTTT
14	-	TRBV5-5	TRBJ2-3	-	CASSPGERTDTQYF	TGTGCCAGCAGCCCCGGGGAAAGGACAGATACGCAGTATTTT
12	few	TRBV2	TRBJ1-4	-	CAIRDLPEKLFF	TGTGCCATCAGGGACCTTCCTGAAAAACTGTTTTTT
15	-	TRBV7-2	TRBJ2-3	TRBD2	CASSLASGTADTQYF	TGTGCCAGCAGCTTAGCGAGCGGGACTGCAGATACGCAGTATTTT
16	-	TRBV18	TRBJ2-5	-	CASSPIGADTQETQYF	TGTGCCAGCTCACCAATTGGGGCAGACACTCAAGAGACCCAGTACTTC
13	once	TRBV21-1	TRBJ1-2	-	CASSMVYNYGYTF	TGTGCCAGCAGCATGGTATATAACTATGGCTACACCTTC
13	-	TRBV5-4	TRBJ1-1	-	CASSLVGPTEAFF	TGTGCCAGCAGCTTGGTGGGACCCACTGAAGCTTTCTTT